Listed below are T cell receptor beta chains from one sample, sequenced in a study of identical twins. TCRdb passed the 5' RACE reads through MiXCR, listing each CDR3 protein once. The table includes some 300,000 distinct CDR3 sequences, 9% to 15% detected once. The same sample was also used in a study of yellow fever vaccine responses in identical twins.

The sequencing input was CD8+ T cells sorted from blood. These receptors were collected from a woman between 18 and 30 years old in good health. CDR3s include the opening cysteine and the closing phenylalanine or tryptophan. Fields, in order: V gene, D gene, clone size, J gene, CDR3 DNA, CDR3 protein. The D gene is left open where the match is weak. The size of a clone is reported for some rows only, either as once, few or many, or as a class for expanded clones.

TRBV7-9	.	few	TRBJ2-3	TGTGCCAGCGGATATTCAGATACGCAGTATTTT	CASGYSDTQYF
TRBV27	TRBD1	many	TRBJ1-1	TGTGCCAGCAGGCTATGGACAGGGTCCACTGAAGCTTTCTTT	CASRLWTGSTEAFF
TRBV3-1	TRBD2	.	TRBJ2-2	TGTGCCAGCAGCCAGCTAGCGGGGGGGCCGAACACCGGGGAGCTGTTTTTT	CASSQLAGGPNTGELFF
TRBV3-1	.	.	TRBJ1-1	TGTGCCAGCAGCCCTTTTTTGACAGGACAGAACACTGAAGCTTTCTTT	CASSPFLTGQNTEAFF
TRBV9	.	.	TRBJ2-7	TGTGCCAGCAGTGGAATAGCAGGTTCCTACGAGCAGTACTTC	CASSGIAGSYEQYF
TRBV20-1	TRBD1	.	TRBJ1-2	TGCAGTGCTAGAGATGGACAGGAGTACACCTTC	CSARDGQEYTF
TRBV11-2	.	.	TRBJ2-1	TGTGCCAGCAGCTTAGACCATTGGCCTAGGGATGAGCAGTTCTTC	CASSLDHWPRDEQFF
TRBV3-1	.	few	TRBJ2-5	TGTGCCAGCAGCCGCCTGAAGGGCAGGGCCCAAGAGACCCAGTACTTC	CASSRLKGRAQETQYF
TRBV5-1	.	few	TRBJ2-5	TGCGCCAGCAGAGGGGGACAAGTTGACCAGTACTTC	CASRGGQVDQYF
TRBV3-1	TRBD2	few	TRBJ2-3	TGTGCCAGCAGCCCTACTAGCGTCACAGATACGCAGTATTTT	CASSPTSVTDTQYF
TRBV2	.	few	TRBJ2-3	TGTGCCAGCACCGGGCCGGACTCCACAGATACGCAGTATTTT	CASTGPDSTDTQYF
TRBV7-8	TRBD2	few	TRBJ2-1	TGTGCCAGCAGCTTATGGACTAGCGGGGCCCGAGGGGATGAGCAGTTCTTC	CASSLWTSGARGDEQFF
TRBV5-1	.	many	TRBJ1-1	TGCGCCAGCAGCTTGGTCAGGGTCGGTACTGAAGCTTTCTTT	CASSLVRVGTEAFF
TRBV12-5	.	.	TRBJ2-1	TGTGCTAGTGTTACCGACATTGAGCAGTTCTTC	CASVTDIEQFF
TRBV5-6	TRBD1	.	TRBJ2-1	TGTGCCAGCAGCTTGGTAGCTTCAACTGACAGGGATTCCTACAATGAGCAGTTCTTC	CASSLVASTDRDSYNEQFF
TRBV28	TRBD2	.	TRBJ2-1	TGTGCCAGCAGTCCCGGGGCTAGCGGGAGACCGACCCCCGATGAGCAGTTCTTC	CASSPGASGRPTPDEQFF
TRBV25-1	.	few	TRBJ2-3	TGTGCCAGCAGTGAATACACGGGACCAAGCACAGATACGCAGTATTTT	CASSEYTGPSTDTQYF
TRBV18	.	few	TRBJ2-1	TGTGCCAGCTCACCACCGGGGAATCAGGGTGAGCAGTTCTTC	CASSPPGNQGEQFF
TRBV29-1	.	.	TRBJ1-1	TGCAGCGTTGTTGGGGGGGTGAACACTGAAGCTTTCTTT	CSVVGGVNTEAFF
TRBV28	TRBD2	few	TRBJ2-1	TGTGCCAGCAGTTTATCATTAGCGGGACCGCCCCATGAGCAGTTCTTC	CASSLSLAGPPHEQFF
TRBV12-3/TRBV12-4	.	few	TRBJ2-1	TGTGCCAGCAGTTCAGGACTGCACAATGAGCAGTTCTTC	CASSSGLHNEQFF
TRBV7-6	TRBD1	few	TRBJ2-1	TGTGCCAGCAGCTTAAACAGGGGGGTGAATGAGCAGTTCTTC	CASSLNRGVNEQFF
TRBV19	.	.	TRBJ2-4	TGTGCCAGTAGTATATCTGAGGCTTTCAGCCGAAAAAACATTCAGTACTTC	CASSISEAFSRKNIQYF
TRBV25-1	.	many	TRBJ2-1	TGTGCCAGCAGTGAATACCGGGATGAGCAGTTCTTC	CASSEYRDEQFF
TRBV24-1	TRBD2	few	TRBJ2-2	TGTGCCACCAGTGACAAAGGAAGCGGGAGGGCCCGTCCCGGGGAGCTGTTTTTT	CATSDKGSGRARPGELFF
TRBV7-9	.	.	TRBJ1-2	TGTGCCAGCAGCGCCCCCGCGGGGGGGATCAACTATGGCTACACCTTC	CASSAPAGGINYGYTF
TRBV28	.	few	TRBJ1-5	TGTGCCAGCAGTTGGGAGCCCCAGCATTTT	CASSWEPQHF
TRBV12-3/TRBV12-4	.	.	TRBJ2-1	TGTGCCAGCAGTTTACTTATGGGTGTTCTGTATAATGAGCAGTTCTTC	CASSLLMGVLYNEQFF
TRBV5-1	TRBD1	.	TRBJ2-7	TGCGCCAGCAGCGATCGGTTGGGACAGGGGGTGTACGAGCAGTACTTC	CASSDRLGQGVYEQYF
TRBV20-1	.	few	TRBJ2-1	TGCAGTGCTAGCGCTAAGTTAGAAGGATTTGGTTGGTTCTTC	CSASAKLEGFGWFF
TRBV4-2	TRBD1	many	TRBJ1-1	TGTGCCAGCAGCCAAGCGACAGGGGGCCGGACTGAAGCTTTCTTT	CASSQATGGRTEAFF
TRBV12-3/TRBV12-4	.	.	TRBJ1-2	TGTGCCAGCAGTTTAGCGCCTGGATACAATAACTATGGCTACACCTTC	CASSLAPGYNNYGYTF
TRBV6-4	.	many	TRBJ2-2	TGTGCCAGCAGTGTGCAGGGAGGAACCGGGGAGCTGTTTTTT	CASSVQGGTGELFF
TRBV6-5	.	many	TRBJ2-1	TGTGCCAGCAGTTACTCGGAGCGGGGGACAGATGAGCAGTTCTTC	CASSYSERGTDEQFF
TRBV9	.	.	TRBJ2-7	TGTGCCAGCAGCCCAACAGGCCCAGGGGTATCCTACGAGCAGTACTTC	CASSPTGPGVSYEQYF
TRBV27	.	.	TRBJ2-7	TGTGCCAGCAGCGCAGGGACGGACCCCTACGAGCAGTACTTC	CASSAGTDPYEQYF
TRBV15	.	.	TRBJ2-5	TGTGCCACCAGCAGAGATGATGTGGGGGCGCAAGAAGAGACCCAGTACTTC	CATSRDDVGAQEETQYF
TRBV12-3/TRBV12-4	.	few	TRBJ2-7	TGTGCCAGCAGTTCCGGCGGTCCTATCGAGCAGTACTTC	CASSSGGPIEQYF
TRBV12-5	.	few	TRBJ2-7	TGTGCTAGTGGTTTGACAGAATACGAGCAGTACTTC	CASGLTEYEQYF
TRBV29-1	TRBD2	.	TRBJ2-1	TGCAGCGTTGAAGGCGGGGGGATCTACAATGAGCAGTTCTTC	CSVEGGGIYNEQFF
TRBV15	TRBD2	many	TRBJ2-4	TGTGCCACCAGCAGAGGGACCGGGCGGGGGTTAGCCAAAAACATTCAGTACTTC	CATSRGTGRGLAKNIQYF
TRBV2	.	.	TRBJ2-7	TGTGCCAGCAGGGGAACAGGATTCCAGTTC	CASRGTGFQF
TRBV19	.	.	TRBJ2-5	TGTGCCAGTATAGGAGACAGCCAAGAGACCCAGTACTTC	CASIGDSQETQYF
TRBV5-1	.	many	TRBJ2-1	TGCGCCAGCAGCCCCTCCGTGGGGGACAATGAGCAGTTCTTC	CASSPSVGDNEQFF
TRBV4-1	.	few	TRBJ2-7	TGCGCCAGCAGCCAAGTTTCAGGCGAGCAGTACTTC	CASSQVSGEQYF
TRBV6-5	TRBD2	.	TRBJ2-1	TGTGCCAGCAGTTACCCGGGACTAGGAAAGGGTGAGCAGTTCTTC	CASSYPGLGKGEQFF
TRBV5-6	.	many	TRBJ2-1	TGTGCCAGCAGCGAGGGTCGGGAGCAGTTCTTC	CASSEGREQFF
TRBV5-1	TRBD2	.	TRBJ2-2	TGCGCCAGCAGCTTCTTAGCGGGAGGAAGGAACACCGGGGAGCTGTTTTTT	CASSFLAGGRNTGELFF
TRBV4-1	.	few	TRBJ1-1	TGCGCCAGCAGCCAGACGGGAGGGTTGTCTGAAGCTTTCTTT	CASSQTGGLSEAFF
TRBV27	.	few	TRBJ2-5	TGTGCCAGCAGTCCCTGGACGAGGCAGACCCAGTACTTC	CASSPWTRQTQYF
TRBV4-1	TRBD2	many	TRBJ2-1	TGCGCCAGCAGCCAAGAACTAGCGGGAGGGAGGAATGAGCAGTTCTTC	CASSQELAGGRNEQFF
TRBV5-4	.	.	TRBJ2-5	TGTGCCAGCAGCTTGGCCGGGCACCAAGAGACCCAGTACTTC	CASSLAGHQETQYF
TRBV27	TRBD1	.	TRBJ2-1	TGTGCCAGCAGCGACAGGGGAAGGACCTACAATGAGCAGTTCTTC	CASSDRGRTYNEQFF
TRBV12-3/TRBV12-4	.	.	TRBJ2-3	TGTGCCAGCAGTTTGACAATGCGGGATGCAGATACGCAGTATTTT	CASSLTMRDADTQYF